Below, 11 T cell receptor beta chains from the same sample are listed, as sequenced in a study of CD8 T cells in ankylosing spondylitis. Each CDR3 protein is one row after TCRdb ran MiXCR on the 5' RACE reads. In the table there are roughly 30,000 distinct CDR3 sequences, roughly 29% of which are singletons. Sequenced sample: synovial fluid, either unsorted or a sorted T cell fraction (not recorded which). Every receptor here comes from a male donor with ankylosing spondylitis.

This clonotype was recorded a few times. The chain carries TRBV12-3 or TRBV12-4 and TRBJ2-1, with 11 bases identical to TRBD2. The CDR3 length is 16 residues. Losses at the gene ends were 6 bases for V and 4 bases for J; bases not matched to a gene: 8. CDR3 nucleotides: TGTGCCAGCAGAGAACTAGCGGGAGAAATTTACAATGAGCAGTTCTTC. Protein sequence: CASRELAGEIYNEQFF.

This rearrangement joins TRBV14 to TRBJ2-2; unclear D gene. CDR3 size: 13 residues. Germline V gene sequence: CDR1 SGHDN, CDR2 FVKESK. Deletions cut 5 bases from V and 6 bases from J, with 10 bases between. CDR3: CASSLVGPGELFF. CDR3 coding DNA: TGTGCCAGCAGCTTAGTAGGGCCCGGGGAGCTGTTTTTT.

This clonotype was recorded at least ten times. CDR3 in DNA: TGTGCCAGCTCGGACAGGGGGATGAACACTGAAGCTTTCTTT. It yields the protein CASSDRGMNTEAFF. This sequence joins TRBV6-6 and TRBJ1-1; the match to TRBD1 covers 10 bases. Per the germline V gene, CDR1 is MNHNY and CDR2 is SVGAGI (reference sequence). This CDR3 is built from 14 residues. After removal of 8 bases from V and 0 bases from J, the junction contained 3 bases not matched to a gene.

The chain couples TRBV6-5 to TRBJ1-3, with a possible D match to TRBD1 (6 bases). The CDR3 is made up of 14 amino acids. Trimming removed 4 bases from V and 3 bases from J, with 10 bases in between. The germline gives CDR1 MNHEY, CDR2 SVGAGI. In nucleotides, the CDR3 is TGTGCCAGCAGTTCACAGGGACTTGGAAACACCATATATTTT. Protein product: CASSSQGLGNTIYF.

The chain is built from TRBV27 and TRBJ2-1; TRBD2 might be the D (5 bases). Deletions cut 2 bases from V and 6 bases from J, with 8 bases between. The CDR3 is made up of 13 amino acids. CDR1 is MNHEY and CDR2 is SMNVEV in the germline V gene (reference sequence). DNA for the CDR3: TGTGCCAGCAGTTTAGGGAGTACCAATGAGCAGTTCTTC. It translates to CASSLGSTNEQFF.

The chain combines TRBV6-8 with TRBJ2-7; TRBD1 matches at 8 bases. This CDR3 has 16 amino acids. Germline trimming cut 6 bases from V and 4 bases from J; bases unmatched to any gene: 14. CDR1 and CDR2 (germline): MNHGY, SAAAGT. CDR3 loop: CASRENPDRDEYEQYF. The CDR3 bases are TGTGCCAGCAGAGAAAACCCGGACAGGGACGAGTACGAGCAGTACTTC.

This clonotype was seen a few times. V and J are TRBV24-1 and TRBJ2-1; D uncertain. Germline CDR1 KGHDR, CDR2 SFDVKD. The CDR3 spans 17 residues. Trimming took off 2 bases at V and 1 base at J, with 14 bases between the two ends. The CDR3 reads CATSDSTDSISYNEQFF. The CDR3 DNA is TGTGCCACCAGTGATTCTACCGACTCGATATCCTACAATGAGCAGTTCTTC.

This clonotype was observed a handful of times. In DNA form, the CDR3 reads TGCGCCAGCAGCCAAGATGGGAACCTTTATAGCAATCAGCCCCAGCATTTT. This translates into CASSQDGNLYSNQPQHF. This chain links TRBV4-1 with TRBJ1-5; the D is unclear. Germline V gene data show CDR1 as MGHRA and CDR2 as YSYEKL. The CDR3 extends over 17 amino acids. V was cut by 0 bases and J by 0 bases, with 12 bases left in between.

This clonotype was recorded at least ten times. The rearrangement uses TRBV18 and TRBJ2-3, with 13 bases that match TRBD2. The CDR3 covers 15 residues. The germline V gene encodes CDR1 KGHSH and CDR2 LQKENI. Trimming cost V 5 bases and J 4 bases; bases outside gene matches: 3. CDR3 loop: CASSSGTSGADTQYF. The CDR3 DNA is TGTGCCAGCTCATCGGGGACTAGCGGGGCAGATACGCAGTATTTT. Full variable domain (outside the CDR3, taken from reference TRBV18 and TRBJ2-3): NAGVMQNPRHLVRRRGQEARLRCSPMKGHSHVYWYRQLPEEGLKFMVYLQKENIIDESGMPKERFSAEFPKEGPSILRIQQVVRGDSAAYFCASSSGTSGADTQYFGPGTRLTVL.

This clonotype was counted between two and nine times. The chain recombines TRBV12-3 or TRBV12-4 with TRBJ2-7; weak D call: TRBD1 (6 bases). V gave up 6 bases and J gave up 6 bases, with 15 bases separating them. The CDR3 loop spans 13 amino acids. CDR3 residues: CASSALQGAEQYV. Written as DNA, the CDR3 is TGTGCCAGCAGCGCCTTACAGGGAGCCGAGCAGTACGTC.

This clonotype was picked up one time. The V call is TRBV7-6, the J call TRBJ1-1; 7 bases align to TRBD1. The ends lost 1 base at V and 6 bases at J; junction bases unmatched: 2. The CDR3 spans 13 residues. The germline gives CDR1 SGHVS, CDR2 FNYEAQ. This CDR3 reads CASSLGGGPEAFF. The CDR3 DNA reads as TGTGCCAGCAGCTTAGGAGGGGGCCCTGAAGCTTTCTTT.